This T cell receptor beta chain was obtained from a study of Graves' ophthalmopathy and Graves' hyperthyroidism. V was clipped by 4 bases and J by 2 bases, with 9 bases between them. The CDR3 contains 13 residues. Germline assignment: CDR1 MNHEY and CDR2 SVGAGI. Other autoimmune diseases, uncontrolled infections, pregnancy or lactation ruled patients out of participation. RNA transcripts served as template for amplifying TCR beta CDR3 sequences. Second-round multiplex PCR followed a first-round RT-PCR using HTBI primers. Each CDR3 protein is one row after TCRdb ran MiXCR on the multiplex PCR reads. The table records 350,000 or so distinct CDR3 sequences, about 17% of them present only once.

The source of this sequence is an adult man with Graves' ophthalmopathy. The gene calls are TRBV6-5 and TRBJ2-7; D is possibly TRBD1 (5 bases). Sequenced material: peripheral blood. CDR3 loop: CASSSGSTYEQYF. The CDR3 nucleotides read TGTGCCAGCAGTTCAGGGTCCACCTACGAGCAGTACTTC.